This TCR beta chain came from a study of blood T cell repertoires in COVID-19. Study overall: PBMCs, B-cell-depleted T cells, or T cells were the source of the cDNA or gDNA that made up the material.

This clone has just one count. Seattle's enrolled individuals joined amid active infection and were then monitored longitudinally. Using immunoSEQ multiplex PCR, the repertoire was profiled, and TCRdb retains in-frame clones only, with some absent. Of some 240,000 clones listed, 80% to 90% were seen once; the top ten hold 9.5% to 13%. V shed 2 bases and J 6 bases; nucleotides not matched to a gene: 1. CDR3 size: 14 residues. The germline gives CDR1 SGHNT, CDR2 YYREEE (reference sequence). This chain uses TRBV5-4 with TRBJ1-6; 8 bases line up with TRBD1. The source material was peripheral blood. The sequence came from a woman in her 70s with COVID-19, enrolled during active disease. Here the CDR3 reads CASSFDRGNSPLHF. The CDR3, as DNA: TGTGCCAGCAGCTTCGACAGGGGTAATTCACCCCTCCACTTT.